Listed below are T cell receptor beta chains from one sample, sequenced in a study of Siglec-9 on CD8 T cells in melanoma. Measured with immunoSEQ multiplex PCR; TCRdb has only the in-frame clones, and not every one. The sample shows 25,000 to 35,000 clones, 75% to 85% of them seen only once. The specimen was Siglec-9- CD8+ T cells sorted from blood. The source is a human donor in good health. Each CDR3 is given with its conserved first and last residue. The D gene is left open where the match is weak. Some rows have no size entry. The others give once, few or many, or a class for an expanded clone.

clone size	V gene	D gene	J gene	CDR3 DNA	CDR3 protein
.	TRBV6-1	TRBD1	TRBJ1-6	TGTGCCAGCAGTGCCCAGAGACCCCACCGGGACAGTGATAATTCACCCCTCCACTTT	CASSAQRPHRDSDNSPLHF
.	TRBV9	.	TRBJ2-3	TGTGCCAGCAGCGTGCATGACAGGATTTTCACAGATACGCAGTATTTT	CASSVHDRIFTDTQYF
.	TRBV12-5	.	TRBJ1-5	TGTGCTAGTGCCTTCGGGGGCAATCAGCCCCAGCATTTT	CASAFGGNQPQHF
.	TRBV7-9	.	TRBJ2-2	TGTGCCAGCCGCTCGAGGGCTAGCTGGCCCACCGGGGAGCTGTTTTTT	CASRSRASWPTGELFF
.	TRBV7-2	.	TRBJ1-2	TGTGCCAGCAGCCAAGGGGGGGAGTACTATGGCTACACCTTC	CASSQGGEYYGYTF
.	TRBV5-1	.	TRBJ2-2	TGCGCCAGCAGCTTGGAAGGCACCGGGGAGCTGTTTTTT	CASSLEGTGELFF
.	TRBV7-9	.	TRBJ1-1	TGTGCCACTCAGGGAGGGGGGAGGATGAACACTGAAGCTTTCTTT	CATQGGGRMNTEAFF
.	TRBV4-2	TRBD2	TRBJ2-7	TGTGCCAGCAGCCAAGAGGGCGGGGGATTCTCCTACGAGCAGTACTTC	CASSQEGGGFSYEQYF
.	TRBV2	.	TRBJ2-2	TGTGCCAGCAGTAAAGGGGTAGGGGTCACCGGGGAGCTGTTTTTT	CASSKGVGVTGELFF
.	TRBV15	.	TRBJ2-7	TGTGCCACCAGCATGGGGGTCGGATACGAGCAGTACTTC	CATSMGVGYEQYF
once	TRBV27	.	TRBJ2-1	TGTGCCAGCAGTTTGGGCGGGGACGCATACAATGAGCAGTTCTTC	CASSLGGDAYNEQFF
few	TRBV4-2	TRBD2	TRBJ2-3	TGTGCCAGCAGCCAACCACCGTCCACTAGCGGGGCCTCACGATGGAACCTTAGCACAGATACGCAGTATTTT	CASSQPPSTSGASRWNLSTDTQYF
.	TRBV10-3	TRBD1	TRBJ2-5	TGTGCCATCAGTGAGTCGACGGACAGGGTGATCCAAGAGACCCAGTACTTC	CAISESTDRVIQETQYF
.	TRBV7-9	.	TRBJ2-2	TGTGCCACTTTCTCAGGGCCCGGGGAGCTGTTTTTT	CATFSGPGELFF
once	TRBV5-1	.	TRBJ2-5	TGCGCCAGCAGCTTGGAGGGGCCCTACCAAGAGACCCAGTACTTC	CASSLEGPYQETQYF
.	TRBV6-6	.	TRBJ2-4	TGTGCCAGCAGTTACCCTGGGCTAGGAAACATTCAGTACTTC	CASSYPGLGNIQYF
.	TRBV5-3	.	TRBJ2-3	TGTGCCAGAAGCTCAATACAGAGCACAGATACGCAGTATTTT	CARSSIQSTDTQYF
.	TRBV7-9	TRBD1	TRBJ1-1	TGTGCCAGCAGCCCTGACAGGGGGGTACTGAACACTGAAGCTTTCTTT	CASSPDRGVLNTEAFF
.	TRBV7-9	.	TRBJ1-2	TGTGCCAGCAGCTCCTCAGGTTTATTGGATGGCTACACCTTC	CASSSSGLLDGYTF
.	TRBV7-8	.	TRBJ1-1	TGTGCCAGCAGCTTAGGTCCCGAAAACACTGAAGCTTTCTTT	CASSLGPENTEAFF
once	TRBV19	TRBD1	TRBJ2-2	TGTGCCAGTAGTATAGGCGACAGGGGGGGTAACGGGGAGCTGTTTTTT	CASSIGDRGGNGELFF
.	TRBV6-5	.	TRBJ2-7	TGTGCCAGCAGGCCCGGGACCGAACATCCCTACGAGCAGTACTTC	CASRPGTEHPYEQYF
.	TRBV27	TRBD2	TRBJ2-2	TGTGCCAGCATGGTATTAGCGGGCACCGGGGAGCTGTTTTTT	CASMVLAGTGELFF
few	TRBV27	TRBD1	TRBJ2-1	TGTGCCAGCAGCCCCGGGACAGGGGGCGGTGAGCAGTTCTTC	CASSPGTGGGEQFF
.	TRBV4-2	TRBD1	TRBJ2-3	TGTGCCAGCAGCCACAACCAGCAACGGGTCGGGACAGGGCGAGATACGCAGTATTTT	CASSHNQQRVGTGRDTQYF
.	TRBV27	.	TRBJ1-1	TGTGCCAGCAGTTCTGGATACACTGAAGCTTTCTTT	CASSSGYTEAFF
few	TRBV10-3	TRBD1	TRBJ1-2	TGTGCCATCAGTGAGTCCACAGGGGGCGCCTACTATGGCTACACCTTC	CAISESTGGAYYGYTF
.	TRBV19	.	TRBJ1-5	TGTGCCAGTAGTATTTGGGGACAGCCCCAGCATTTT	CASSIWGQPQHF
.	TRBV5-6	.	TRBJ1-1	TGTGCCAGCAGCTTGTTGGCCCAGGGCACTGAAGCTTTCTTT	CASSLLAQGTEAFF
.	TRBV11-2	.	TRBJ1-3	TGTGCCAGCAGCTTGTCCGGACTTGGAAACACCATATATTTT	CASSLSGLGNTIYF
.	TRBV5-6	.	TRBJ1-5	TGTGCCAGCAGCTTGTTTGGGGGTAGCAATCAGCCCCAGCATTTT	CASSLFGGSNQPQHF
.	TRBV4-1	.	TRBJ2-4	TGCGCCAGCAGCCACCTGACAGGAGCTCTGGCCAAAAACATTCAGTACTTC	CASSHLTGALAKNIQYF
once	TRBV10-2	.	TRBJ1-1	TGCGCCAGCAGTGAGTCGAAGTTCAGGAGTAACACTGAAGCTTTCTTT	CASSESKFRSNTEAFF
.	TRBV2	.	TRBJ1-6	TGTGCCAGCAGATCCACTCTCCAGGGCTATAATTCACCCCTCCACTTT	CASRSTLQGYNSPLHF
.	TRBV11-2	.	TRBJ1-1	TGTGCCAGCAGCTTAGTAGCAGAGGGAAACACTGAAGCTTTCTTT	CASSLVAEGNTEAFF
.	TRBV25-1	.	TRBJ2-1	TGTGCCAGCAGTCCCCGGACCAATCCCTACAATGAGCAGTTCTTC	CASSPRTNPYNEQFF
.	TRBV27	.	TRBJ1-2	TGTGCCAGCAGTTCGGAAGCTAACTATGGCTACACCTTC	CASSSEANYGYTF
.	TRBV27	.	TRBJ1-2	TGTGCCAGCAGTCCACTGGGGGGGGTTAACTATGGCTACACCTTC	CASSPLGGVNYGYTF
.	TRBV11-2	TRBD2	TRBJ2-2	TGTGCCAGCAGCTGGACTAGCGGGGGCTCCACCGGGGAGCTGTTTTTT	CASSWTSGGSTGELFF
.	TRBV10-1	.	TRBJ2-3	TGCGCCAGCAGTGAGTCGGACGGGAGCACAGATACGCAGTATTTT	CASSESDGSTDTQYF
.	TRBV5-4	TRBD1	TRBJ1-4	TGTGCCAGCAGCCCCTACCGTGGACAGGGGGCAGGCGAAAAACTGTTTTTT	CASSPYRGQGAGEKLFF
.	TRBV27	.	TRBJ1-2	TGTGCCAGCAGTTTAAAGGGAATCCTGGGGGGCTACACCTTC	CASSLKGILGGYTF
.	TRBV4-1	.	TRBJ2-7	TGCGCCAGCAGCCAAGATGGTTCAGCCTACGAGCAGTACTTC	CASSQDGSAYEQYF
.	TRBV21-1	.	TRBJ2-5	TGTGCCAGCATCCTTCTGGACAGGGCAAACTACCAAGAGACCCAGTACTTC	CASILLDRANYQETQYF
.	TRBV30	.	TRBJ1-2	TGTGCCTGGAGTGAGGGAAACTATGGCTACACCTTC	CAWSEGNYGYTF
few	TRBV5-1	.	TRBJ1-2	TGCGCCAGCAGCTGGGGCGGTAGCTATGGCTACACCTTC	CASSWGGSYGYTF
.	TRBV15	.	TRBJ1-5	TGTGCCACCAGCAGAGATAAACAGGAATGGTATTATAGCAATCAGCCCCAGCATTTT	CATSRDKQEWYYSNQPQHF
.	TRBV9	.	TRBJ1-1	TGTGCCAGCAGCGGGACTGGGGCCAAATTTGAAGCTTTCTTT	CASSGTGAKFEAFF
.	TRBV14	TRBD1	TRBJ2-1	TGTGCCAGCAGCTTCGTAACAGGGGGCCTTTTGGATGAGCAGTTCTTC	CASSFVTGGLLDEQFF
.	TRBV27	.	TRBJ1-2	TGTGCCAGCAGTTTAGCGTCAGGACGTAACTATGGCTACACCTTC	CASSLASGRNYGYTF
.	TRBV5-5	.	TRBJ2-3	TGTGCCAGCAGCCCATCAGAGGGACTCGTCACAGATACGCAGTATTTT	CASSPSEGLVTDTQYF
.	TRBV5-1	TRBD1	TRBJ2-7	TGCGCCAGCAGCGTGGGACAGGGGATCCCCTACGAGCAGTACTTC	CASSVGQGIPYEQYF
.	TRBV27	.	TRBJ2-7	TGTGCCAGCACACTAAAGGGGCACGGGGGCGGCGAGCAGTACTTC	CASTLKGHGGGEQYF
.	TRBV7-2	TRBD2	TRBJ2-2	TGTGCCAGCAGCTTCTTTAATGGGACTAGCTCCCACACCGGGGAGCTGTTTTTT	CASSFFNGTSSHTGELFF
medium-sized	TRBV7-6	TRBD2	TRBJ2-2	TGTGCCAGCAGCCCCCGGACTAGCGGGAGCGGGCGGACCGGGGAGCTGTTTTTT	CASSPRTSGSGRTGELFF
.	TRBV29-1	.	TRBJ1-2	TGCAGCGTTGAAGATCCCAGGGCGGCCGTCTTCTATGGCTACACCTTC	CSVEDPRAAVFYGYTF
.	TRBV11-2	TRBD1	TRBJ2-7	TGTGCCAGCAGCTTCTGGCAGGGGGCCGACGAGCAGTACTTC	CASSFWQGADEQYF